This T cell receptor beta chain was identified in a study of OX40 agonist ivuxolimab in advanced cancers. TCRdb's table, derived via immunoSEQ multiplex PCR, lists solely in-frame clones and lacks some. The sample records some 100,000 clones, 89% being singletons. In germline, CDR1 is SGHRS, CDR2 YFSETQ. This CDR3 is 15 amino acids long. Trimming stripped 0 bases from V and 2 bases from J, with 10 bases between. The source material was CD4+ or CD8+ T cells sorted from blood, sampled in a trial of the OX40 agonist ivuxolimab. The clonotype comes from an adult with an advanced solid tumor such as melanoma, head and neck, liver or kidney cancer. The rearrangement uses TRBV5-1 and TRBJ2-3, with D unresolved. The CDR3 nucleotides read TGCGCCAGCAGCTTGGGGATCTACTCCACAGATACGCAGTATTTT. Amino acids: CASSLGIYSTDTQYF.